These T cell receptor beta chains were read from a single sample in a study of OX40 agonist ivuxolimab in advanced cancers. The repertoire was sequenced with immunoSEQ multiplex PCR; TCRdb's copy has only in-frame clones and lacks some. The sample has approximately 70,000 clones, more than 70% seen once; the top ten hold about 8%. This specimen consisted of CD4+ or CD8+ T cells sorted from blood, obtained in a trial of the OX40 agonist ivuxolimab. All receptors derive from an adult with an advanced solid tumor such as melanoma, head and neck, liver or kidney cancer. Each CDR3 is given with its conserved first and last residue. Each record gives: CDR3 DNA, CDR3 protein, V gene, clone size, J gene, D gene. D genes are given only for firm matches. Expanded clones are given a class, and other clones once, few, many or no size at all.

CDR3nt: TGTGCCATCAGTTTACGCCCATCCTACGAGCAGTACTTC; CDR3aa: CAISLRPSYEQYF; v_gene: TRBV10-3; abundance: NA; j_gene: TRBJ2-7; d_gene: NA
CDR3nt: TGTGCCAGCAGCGTAGCTCTGTCAGATACGCAGTATTTT; CDR3aa: CASSVALSDTQYF; v_gene: TRBV9; abundance: NA; j_gene: TRBJ2-3; d_gene: NA
CDR3nt: TGTGCCAGCAGCTTAGCGGTACAGGTCTATGGCTACACCTTC; CDR3aa: CASSLAVQVYGYTF; v_gene: TRBV7-2; abundance: NA; j_gene: TRBJ1-2; d_gene: NA
CDR3nt: TGTGCCAGCAGTGCCCACGGGACCATCAACACTGAAGCTTTCTTT; CDR3aa: CASSAHGTINTEAFF; v_gene: TRBV25-1; abundance: NA; j_gene: TRBJ1-1; d_gene: NA
CDR3nt: TGTGCCATCACAGGGGACCAAGAGACCCAGTACTTC; CDR3aa: CAITGDQETQYF; v_gene: TRBV28; abundance: NA; j_gene: TRBJ2-5; d_gene: TRBD1
CDR3nt: TGCAGCGTTGGCCCCCAAGGGGATACGCAGTATTTT; CDR3aa: CSVGPQGDTQYF; v_gene: TRBV29-1; abundance: NA; j_gene: TRBJ2-3; d_gene: NA
CDR3nt: TGTGCCAGCAGCCACGAGTACCAAGAGACCCAGTACTTC; CDR3aa: CASSHEYQETQYF; v_gene: TRBV7-2; abundance: NA; j_gene: TRBJ2-5; d_gene: NA
CDR3nt: TGCGCCAGCAGCTTGGGAGGACAGGGGGCCGGGGGCTACACCTTC; CDR3aa: CASSLGGQGAGGYTF; v_gene: TRBV5-1; abundance: NA; j_gene: TRBJ1-2; d_gene: TRBD1
CDR3nt: TGTGCCAGCGGCAGAACAGGGGGCATAGAGGATACGCAGTATTTT; CDR3aa: CASGRTGGIEDTQYF; v_gene: TRBV7-9; abundance: NA; j_gene: TRBJ2-3; d_gene: TRBD1
CDR3nt: TGTGCCAGCAGCACCGGGACAGCGATCTCCTACGAGCAGTACTTC; CDR3aa: CASSTGTAISYEQYF; v_gene: TRBV5-5; abundance: NA; j_gene: TRBJ2-7; d_gene: TRBD1
CDR3nt: TGTGCCAGCAGCTTGGGGCTAGCGGGGGCCTTCGGGGAGACCCAGTACTTC; CDR3aa: CASSLGLAGAFGETQYF; v_gene: TRBV5-4; abundance: NA; j_gene: TRBJ2-5; d_gene: TRBD2
CDR3nt: TGTGCCAGCAGTGCGGCCGGGACTAGCGGGAGGGCCGGACTCAATGAGCAGTTCTTC; CDR3aa: CASSAAGTSGRAGLNEQFF; v_gene: TRBV6-1; abundance: NA; j_gene: TRBJ2-1; d_gene: TRBD2
CDR3nt: TGTGCCAGTAGCCTAGCGAGAGGGCCTTACGAGCAGTACTTC; CDR3aa: CASSLARGPYEQYF; v_gene: TRBV19; abundance: once; j_gene: TRBJ2-7; d_gene: NA
CDR3nt: TGTGCCAGCAGTTCCCTGACAGGGCGTGCGACCTACGAGCAGTACTTC; CDR3aa: CASSSLTGRATYEQYF; v_gene: TRBV6-6; abundance: NA; j_gene: TRBJ2-7; d_gene: TRBD1
CDR3nt: TGTGCCAGCAGCCAAGTGAAAGGGGTGCAGCCCCAGCATTTT; CDR3aa: CASSQVKGVQPQHF; v_gene: TRBV5-2; abundance: NA; j_gene: TRBJ1-5; d_gene: NA
CDR3nt: TGTGCCAGCAGAAGGACAGAAAAAGAGACCCAGTACTTC; CDR3aa: CASRRTEKETQYF; v_gene: TRBV6-5; abundance: NA; j_gene: TRBJ2-5; d_gene: NA
CDR3nt: TGTGCCTGGGGCCCCAGGGGTGAAAAACTGTTTTTT; CDR3aa: CAWGPRGEKLFF; v_gene: TRBV30; abundance: NA; j_gene: TRBJ1-4; d_gene: NA
CDR3nt: TGTGCCAGCAGCTTAACAGGGTATGAGCAGTTCTTC; CDR3aa: CASSLTGYEQFF; v_gene: TRBV11-3; abundance: NA; j_gene: TRBJ2-1; d_gene: NA
CDR3nt: TGTGCCAGCAGCTTAGTTTGGGGTGACACTGAAGCTTTCTTT; CDR3aa: CASSLVWGDTEAFF; v_gene: TRBV7-2; abundance: NA; j_gene: TRBJ1-1; d_gene: NA
CDR3nt: TGTGCCAGCAGCTCCGGGGGAGGGCACACTGAAGCTTTCTTT; CDR3aa: CASSSGGGHTEAFF; v_gene: TRBV7-2; abundance: NA; j_gene: TRBJ1-1; d_gene: NA
CDR3nt: TGTGCCAGCAGCCCAGGGGGGCCGGTTGAGGAGACCCAGTACTTC; CDR3aa: CASSPGGPVEETQYF; v_gene: TRBV6-6; abundance: NA; j_gene: TRBJ2-5; d_gene: NA
CDR3nt: TGCGCCAGCAGCCTCCGGCTTGCGGGGGGCGATGGCACAGATACGCAGTATTTT; CDR3aa: CASSLRLAGGDGTDTQYF; v_gene: TRBV4-3; abundance: NA; j_gene: TRBJ2-3; d_gene: TRBD2
CDR3nt: TGTGCCAGCAGCATCCTTCCCCCCTACTTGACAGATACGCAGTATTTT; CDR3aa: CASSILPPYLTDTQYF; v_gene: TRBV7-9; abundance: NA; j_gene: TRBJ2-3; d_gene: NA
CDR3nt: TGTGCCAGCAGTTACGCAGGGGTAGGCTATGGCTACACCTTC; CDR3aa: CASSYAGVGYGYTF; v_gene: TRBV6-5; abundance: few; j_gene: TRBJ1-2; d_gene: NA
CDR3nt: TGTGCCAGCAGCTTAGGTGCAGGGGGCTCTGGAAACACCATATATTTT; CDR3aa: CASSLGAGGSGNTIYF; v_gene: TRBV7-2; abundance: NA; j_gene: TRBJ1-3; d_gene: TRBD1
CDR3nt: TGTGCCAGCAGCTCCGGGACAGTTACAGAGACCCAGTACTTC; CDR3aa: CASSSGTVTETQYF; v_gene: TRBV9; abundance: NA; j_gene: TRBJ2-5; d_gene: TRBD1
CDR3nt: TGTGCCTGGAGTGTACAGGGGGCCCCAGAGACCCAGTACTTC; CDR3aa: CAWSVQGAPETQYF; v_gene: TRBV30; abundance: NA; j_gene: TRBJ2-5; d_gene: TRBD1
CDR3nt: TGTGCCAGCAGTTCGGGGGGACGGGTGGCCCAGCATTTT; CDR3aa: CASSSGGRVAQHF; v_gene: TRBV27; abundance: NA; j_gene: TRBJ1-5; d_gene: NA
CDR3nt: TGTGCCATCAGTGAAATAGGGACAGGGCCCGGGGAGCTGTTTTTT; CDR3aa: CAISEIGTGPGELFF; v_gene: TRBV10-3; abundance: NA; j_gene: TRBJ2-2; d_gene: TRBD1
CDR3nt: TGTGCCAGCTCACCAGCCGAGCAGTACTTC; CDR3aa: CASSPAEQYF; v_gene: TRBV9; abundance: NA; j_gene: TRBJ2-7; d_gene: NA
CDR3nt: TGTGCCAGCAGTTACCAACCAGACGGCACTGAAGCTTTCTTT; CDR3aa: CASSYQPDGTEAFF; v_gene: TRBV6-6; abundance: NA; j_gene: TRBJ1-1; d_gene: NA
CDR3nt: TGCGCCAGCAGCCTGGGACAGGGGGACGATACGCAGTATTTT; CDR3aa: CASSLGQGDDTQYF; v_gene: TRBV5-1; abundance: few; j_gene: TRBJ2-3; d_gene: TRBD1
CDR3nt: TGTGCCAGCAGCCAAGTGGGGACAGGGGGCCAAGAGCAGTACTTC; CDR3aa: CASSQVGTGGQEQYF; v_gene: TRBV4-2; abundance: NA; j_gene: TRBJ2-7; d_gene: TRBD1
CDR3nt: TGCGCCAGCAGCACCTACGACAGCACTGAAGCTTTCTTT; CDR3aa: CASSTYDSTEAFF; v_gene: TRBV5-1; abundance: NA; j_gene: TRBJ1-1; d_gene: NA
CDR3nt: TGTGCCAGCAGCGACACAGACAAGGTATCCTACAATGAGCAGTTCTTC; CDR3aa: CASSDTDKVSYNEQFF; v_gene: TRBV11-2; abundance: few; j_gene: TRBJ2-1; d_gene: NA
CDR3nt: TGTGCCAGCAGGTACAGTGGTGAAGCTTTCTTT; CDR3aa: CASRYSGEAFF; v_gene: TRBV6-1; abundance: NA; j_gene: TRBJ1-1; d_gene: NA
CDR3nt: TGTGCCAGCAGGAGACAGGGTGAAGGGAGTCAATATGGCTACACCTTC; CDR3aa: CASRRQGEGSQYGYTF; v_gene: TRBV27; abundance: NA; j_gene: TRBJ1-2; d_gene: TRBD1
CDR3nt: TGTGCCAGCAGCTCTCTAGTCAGCTCCTACAATGAGCAGTTCTTC; CDR3aa: CASSSLVSSYNEQFF; v_gene: TRBV5-6; abundance: once; j_gene: TRBJ2-1; d_gene: NA
CDR3nt: TGTGCCAGCAGCCCTGGGGTATCCGGAAACACCATATATTTT; CDR3aa: CASSPGVSGNTIYF; v_gene: TRBV11-3; abundance: NA; j_gene: TRBJ1-3; d_gene: NA
CDR3nt: TGTGCCAGCAGGCTACAGGGGATGGTTTATGAGCAGTTCTTC; CDR3aa: CASRLQGMVYEQFF; v_gene: TRBV11-2; abundance: NA; j_gene: TRBJ2-1; d_gene: TRBD1
CDR3nt: TGTGCCATCAGTGAGCGGGACCCGGGGGCGACTGAAGCTTTCTTT; CDR3aa: CAISERDPGATEAFF; v_gene: TRBV10-3; abundance: NA; j_gene: TRBJ1-1; d_gene: NA
CDR3nt: TGTGCCAGCAGTCGCACCGGGACAGTTCCTGAGCAGTACTTC; CDR3aa: CASSRTGTVPEQYF; v_gene: TRBV2; abundance: NA; j_gene: TRBJ2-7; d_gene: TRBD1
CDR3nt: TGTGCCAGCAGTTTCGGGACAGGGTTCCAGTCACCCCTCCACTTT; CDR3aa: CASSFGTGFQSPLHF; v_gene: TRBV5-6; abundance: few; j_gene: TRBJ1-6; d_gene: TRBD1
CDR3nt: TGTGCCAGCAGTTACTCGATATTGGGAGCCCAAGAGACCCAGTACTTC; CDR3aa: CASSYSILGAQETQYF; v_gene: TRBV6-5; abundance: NA; j_gene: TRBJ2-5; d_gene: NA
CDR3nt: TGTGCCAGCGCCCCTGTGGCGGGAGGGGTCGGGGAGCTGTTTTTT; CDR3aa: CASAPVAGGVGELFF; v_gene: TRBV19; abundance: few; j_gene: TRBJ2-2; d_gene: TRBD2
CDR3nt: TGTGCCAGCAGTCTAGAAGCAGGGGACCACGAGCAGTACTTC; CDR3aa: CASSLEAGDHEQYF; v_gene: TRBV27; abundance: NA; j_gene: TRBJ2-7; d_gene: NA
CDR3nt: TGTGCCAGCAGCTTCGAGGGGGTTGATCAGCCCCAGCATTTT; CDR3aa: CASSFEGVDQPQHF; v_gene: TRBV7-9; abundance: NA; j_gene: TRBJ1-5; d_gene: NA
CDR3nt: TGTGCCAGCAGCCAGCAGTTTTCACCCCTCCACTTT; CDR3aa: CASSQQFSPLHF; v_gene: TRBV14; abundance: NA; j_gene: TRBJ1-6; d_gene: NA
CDR3nt: TGTGCCAGCAGCCCCCAGAGTCTGGGCTATGGCTACACCTTC; CDR3aa: CASSPQSLGYGYTF; v_gene: TRBV7-8; abundance: once; j_gene: TRBJ1-2; d_gene: NA
CDR3nt: TGTGCCAGCAGTTTGTTGGACAGGCGAATGAGTGGCTACACCTTC; CDR3aa: CASSLLDRRMSGYTF; v_gene: TRBV28; abundance: once; j_gene: TRBJ1-2; d_gene: TRBD1
CDR3nt: TGTGCCAGCAGCCAAGAAGGTAGGCGGGGTGAGCAGTTCTTC; CDR3aa: CASSQEGRRGEQFF; v_gene: TRBV4-2; abundance: NA; j_gene: TRBJ2-1; d_gene: NA
CDR3nt: TGCAGCGTTGAAGATCTAGGAGGGAGAGGGGGGGAGACCCAGTACTTC; CDR3aa: CSVEDLGGRGGETQYF; v_gene: TRBV29-1; abundance: NA; j_gene: TRBJ2-5; d_gene: NA
CDR3nt: TGTGCCAGCACCAAAGGGGGGGGAAACTACAATGAGCAGTTCTTC; CDR3aa: CASTKGGGNYNEQFF; v_gene: TRBV28; abundance: NA; j_gene: TRBJ2-1; d_gene: NA
CDR3nt: TGTGCCAGCAGCCTTCCGACAGTTGGAAACACCATATATTTT; CDR3aa: CASSLPTVGNTIYF; v_gene: TRBV7-9; abundance: NA; j_gene: TRBJ1-3; d_gene: NA
CDR3nt: TGTGCCAGCACAACCCTTAATCAGCCCCAGCATTTT; CDR3aa: CASTTLNQPQHF; v_gene: TRBV28; abundance: NA; j_gene: TRBJ1-5; d_gene: NA
CDR3nt: TGCAGCGTTCGAGGGGGGTACGGGAACACTGAAGCTTTCTTT; CDR3aa: CSVRGGYGNTEAFF; v_gene: TRBV29-1; abundance: few; j_gene: TRBJ1-1; d_gene: NA
CDR3nt: TGTGCCAGTAGCCCCTTCGAAATGACAGGGGCCTATGGCTACACCTTC; CDR3aa: CASSPFEMTGAYGYTF; v_gene: TRBV19; abundance: NA; j_gene: TRBJ1-2; d_gene: TRBD1